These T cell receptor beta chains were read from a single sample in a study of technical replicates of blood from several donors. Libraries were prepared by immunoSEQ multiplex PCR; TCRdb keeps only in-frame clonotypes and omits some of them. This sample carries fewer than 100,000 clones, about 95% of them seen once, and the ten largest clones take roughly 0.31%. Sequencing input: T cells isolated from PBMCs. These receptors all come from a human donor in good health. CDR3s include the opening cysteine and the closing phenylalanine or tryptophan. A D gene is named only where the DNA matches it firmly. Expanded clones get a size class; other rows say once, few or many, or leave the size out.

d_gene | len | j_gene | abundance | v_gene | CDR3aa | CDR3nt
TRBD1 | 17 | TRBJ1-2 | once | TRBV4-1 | CASSSPGRDRGLSGYTF | TGCGCCAGCAGCTCCCCAGGCCGGGACAGGGGGCTCTCGGGCTACACCTTC
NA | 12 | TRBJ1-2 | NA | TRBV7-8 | CASSFPADGYTF | TGTGCCAGCAGCTTCCCGGCGGATGGCTACACCTTC
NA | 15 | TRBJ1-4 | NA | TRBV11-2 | CASSLRRGINEKLFF | TGTGCCAGCAGCTTAAGGAGAGGAATTAATGAAAAACTGTTTTTT
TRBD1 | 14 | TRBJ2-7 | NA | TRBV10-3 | CAISESGQGYEQYF | TGTGCCATCAGTGAGTCGGGACAGGGTTACGAGCAGTACTTC
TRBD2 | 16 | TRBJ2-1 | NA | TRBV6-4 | CASSDSEAGTYNEQFF | TGTGCCAGCAGTGACTCAGAAGCGGGAACGTACAATGAGCAGTTCTTC
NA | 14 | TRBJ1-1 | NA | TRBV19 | CASRAIQGWTEAFF | TGTGCCAGTAGGGCAATACAGGGTTGGACTGAAGCTTTCTTT
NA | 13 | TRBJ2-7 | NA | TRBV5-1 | CASSWQHDNEQYF | TGCGCCAGCAGCTGGCAGCACGACAACGAGCAGTACTTC
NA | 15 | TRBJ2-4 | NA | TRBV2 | CASLGWGQGGNIQYF | TGTGCCAGCTTAGGGTGGGGGCAGGGTGGAAACATTCAGTACTTC
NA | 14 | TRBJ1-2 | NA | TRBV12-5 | CASGLVPGERGYTF | TGTGCTAGTGGTTTGGTACCGGGGGAACGGGGCTACACCTTC
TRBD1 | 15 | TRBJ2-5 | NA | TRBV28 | CASSPRTGGRETQYF | TGTGCCAGCAGTCCGAGGACAGGGGGCCGAGAGACCCAGTACTTC
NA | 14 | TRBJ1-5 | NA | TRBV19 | CASSIAGSNQPQHF | TGTGCCAGTAGTATTGCGGGTAGTAATCAGCCCCAGCATTTT
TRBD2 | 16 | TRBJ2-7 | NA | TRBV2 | CASSEGLAGDTYEQYF | TGTGCCAGCAGTGAGGGACTAGCGGGTGACACCTACGAGCAGTACTTC
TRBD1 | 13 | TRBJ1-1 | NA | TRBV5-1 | CASSPGQGTEAFF | TGCGCCAGCAGCCCGGGACAGGGGACTGAAGCTTTCTTT
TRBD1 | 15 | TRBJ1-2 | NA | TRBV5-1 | CASSWDRPDIYGYTF | TGCGCCAGCAGTTGGGACAGGCCTGACATCTATGGCTACACCTTC
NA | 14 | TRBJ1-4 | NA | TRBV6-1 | CASSGSGQPEKLFF | TGTGCCAGCAGTGGGAGTGGACAGCCTGAAAAACTGTTTTTT
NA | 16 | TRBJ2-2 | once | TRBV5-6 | CASSLGQGMSTGELFF | TGTGCCAGCAGCTTAGGGCAGGGGATGAGCACCGGGGAGCTGTTTTTT
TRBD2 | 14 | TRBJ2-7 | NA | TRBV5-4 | CASSFGGTVYEQYF | TGTGCCAGCAGCTTCGGGGGGACTGTCTACGAGCAGTACTTC
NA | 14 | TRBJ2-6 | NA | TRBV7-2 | CASRRGTGANVLTF | TGTGCCAGCAGACGGGGAACCGGGGCCAACGTCCTGACTTTC
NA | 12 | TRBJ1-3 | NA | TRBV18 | CASSDQGVTIYF | TGTGCCAGCTCAGACCAGGGTGTCACCATATATTTT
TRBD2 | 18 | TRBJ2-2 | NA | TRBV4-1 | CASSPVGREGRGTGELFF | TGCGCCAGCAGCCCAGTGGGGCGGGAGGGCCGGGGCACCGGGGAGCTGTTTTTT
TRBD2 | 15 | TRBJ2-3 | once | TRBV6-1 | CASRDAPGLLLTQYF | TGTGCCAGCAGGGACGCCCCGGGACTACTGCTTACGCAGTATTTT
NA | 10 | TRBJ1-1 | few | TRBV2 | CASTTGEAFF | TGTGCCAGCACTACGGGTGAAGCTTTCTTT
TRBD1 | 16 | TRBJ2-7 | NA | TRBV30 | CAWSNYRGLNSYEQYF | TGTGCCTGGAGTAACTACAGGGGGCTCAATTCCTACGAGCAGTACTTC
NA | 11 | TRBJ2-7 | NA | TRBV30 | CAWSDSRDLNF | TGTGCCTGGAGCGACTCCCGGGATCTTAACTTC
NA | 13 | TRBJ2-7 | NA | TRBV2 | CASNEPFTAVQYF | TGTGCCAGCAACGAGCCCTTTACAGCGGTGCAGTACTTC
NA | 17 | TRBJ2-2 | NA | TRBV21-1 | CASSKRRRGPFTGELFF | TGTGCCAGCAGCAAGCGGAGGCGGGGGCCCTTTACCGGGGAGCTGTTTTTT
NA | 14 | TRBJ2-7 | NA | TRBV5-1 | CASSKEQGSYEQYF | TGCGCCAGCAGTAAGGAACAGGGTTCCTACGAGCAGTACTTC
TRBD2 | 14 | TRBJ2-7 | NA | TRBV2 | CASSEWSGRFEQYF | TGTGCCAGCAGTGAGTGGAGCGGGAGGTTTGAGCAGTACTTC
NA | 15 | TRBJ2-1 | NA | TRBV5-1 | CASSTEAARGNEQFF | TGCGCCAGCAGCACTGAGGCGGCTAGAGGCAATGAGCAGTTCTTC
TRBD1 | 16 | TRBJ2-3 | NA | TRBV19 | CASSISANRGTDTQYF | TGTGCCAGTAGTATCTCGGCTAACAGGGGAACAGATACGCAGTATTTT
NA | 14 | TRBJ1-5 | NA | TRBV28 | CASTLEQYNQPQHF | TGTGCCAGCACCCTGGAACAGTACAATCAGCCCCAGCATTTT
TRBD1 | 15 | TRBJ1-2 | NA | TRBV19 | CASSRDRAENYGYTF | TGTGCCAGTAGTCGTGACAGGGCGGAGAACTATGGCTACACCTTC
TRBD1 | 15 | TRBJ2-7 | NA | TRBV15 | CATSGQFSQGYEQYF | TGTGCCACCAGCGGACAATTTTCACAGGGGTACGAGCAGTACTTC
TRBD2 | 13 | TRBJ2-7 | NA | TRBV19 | CASMGTSDYEQYF | TGTGCCAGTATGGGGACTAGCGACTACGAGCAGTACTTC
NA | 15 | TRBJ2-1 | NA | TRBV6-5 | CASSYIFAGSNEQFF | TGTGCCAGCAGTTACATTTTTGCGGGCAGCAATGAGCAGTTCTTC
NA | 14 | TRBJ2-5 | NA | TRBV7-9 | CASSPLPSLETQYF | TGTGCCAGCAGCCCCCTCCCTAGTTTAGAGACCCAGTACTTC
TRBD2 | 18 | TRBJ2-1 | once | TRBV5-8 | CASSLLAGGPKIYNEQFF | TGTGCCAGCAGCTTGCTAGCGGGAGGGCCGAAAATTTACAATGAGCAGTTCTTC
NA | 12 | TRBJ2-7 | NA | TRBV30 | CAFGAFSYEQYF | TGTGCCTTCGGAGCGTTCTCCTACGAGCAGTACTTC
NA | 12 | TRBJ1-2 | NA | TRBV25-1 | CASSLGGYGYTF | TGTGCCAGCAGTCTCGGCGGCTATGGCTACACCTTC
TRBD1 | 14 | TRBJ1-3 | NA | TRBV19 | CASSSDRDGNTIYF | TGTGCCAGTAGTTCTGACAGGGACGGAAACACCATATATTTT
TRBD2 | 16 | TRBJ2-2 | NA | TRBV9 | CASSVFGLAVTGELFF | TGTGCCAGCAGCGTATTTGGACTAGCGGTTACCGGGGAGCTGTTTTTT
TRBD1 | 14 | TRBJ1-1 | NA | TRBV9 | CASGAGGRGTEAFF | TGTGCCAGCGGTGCAGGGGGCCGGGGTACTGAAGCTTTCTTT